Reported below is one T cell receptor beta chain. The source of the sample is a study of blood T cell repertoires in COVID-19. Study as a whole: Some COVID-19 samples were acute and others convalescent; all came from the United States, Italy and Spain.

Study processing details: Nucleated cell number was recorded as an estimate derived from reference gene primer amplification. Sequenced by immunoSEQ multiplex PCR; TCRdb stores in-frame clones only, minus some. That table is the source of V, J and clone size, and D and trimming were worked out from the DNA. The table includes some 250,000 clones, around 83% detected once. V lost 1 base and J 8 bases, leaving 12 bases between the germline ends. There are 14 residues in the CDR3. CDR1 LGHNA and CDR2 YNFKEQ come from the germline V gene. Material for sequencing was peripheral blood. V and J are TRBV4-2 and TRBJ2-1; D not certain. The clonotype comes from a woman under 30 with acute or convalescent COVID-19. CDR3 region: CASSQAASKDEQFF. CDR3 DNA: TGTGCCAGCAGCCAAGCGGCTAGTAAGGATGAGCAGTTCTTC.